The 8 T cell receptor beta chains listed next were all sequenced from one sample in a study of shared clonotypes between healthy human individuals. The assay was immunoSEQ multiplex PCR, and TCRdb's table has in-frame clones only and misses some. Among more than 2,000,000 clones, approximately 93% were seen once, and the ten largest hold 0.39%. Sequenced: naive CD4+ T cells from PBMCs. Subset reported: CD45RA+ positively selected. The receptor set was obtained from a man aged 18 to 29 in good health. Some clones in this sample may be carry-over from other donors' samples.

V usage is TRBV15 and J usage is TRBJ2-1; 8 bases fit TRBD1. Germline V gives CDR1 LNHNV, CDR2 YYDKDF (reference sequence). Trimming at V came to 3 bases and at J to 5 bases, leaving 9 bases not matched to a gene. CDR3 length equals 16 residues. CDR3 sequence (DNA): TGTGCCACCAGCAGGTTTGGCAGGGGGCGTCACAATGAGCAGTTCTTC. Its protein is CATSRFGRGRHNEQFF.

The chain carries TRBV7-2 and TRBJ2-5; D is ambiguous. CDR3 size: 11 residues. Germline CDR1 reads SGHTA; CDR2 reads FQGNSA. V lost 5 bases to trimming and J lost 5 bases, with 6 bases between them. The chain's CDR3 is CASSAPETQYF. CDR3 DNA sequence: TGTGCCAGCAGCGCCCCCGAGACCCAGTACTTC.

The gene calls are TRBV5-4 and TRBJ2-7, with a possible D match to TRBD2 (6 bases). The V and J ends lost 4 bases and 5 bases respectively, with 16 bases between them. The CDR3 contains 14 residues. The germline gives CDR1 SGHNT, CDR2 YYREEE (reference sequence). CDR3 nucleotide sequence: TGTGCCAGCAGCCAAACGACTAGTTTCAACGAGCAGTACTTC. Translation gives CASSQTTSFNEQYF. Based on the CDR3 plus reference TRBV5-4 and TRBJ2-7, the full variable domain is ETGVTQSPTHLIKTRGQQVTLRCSSQSGHNTVSWYQQALGQGPQFIFQYYREEENGRGNFPPRFSGLQFPNYSSELNVNALELDDSALYLCASSQTTSFNEQYFGPGTRLTVT.

DNA of the CDR3: TGTGCCAGCAGCTCTAGATCCTACGAGCAGTACTTC. Protein sequence: CASSSRSYEQYF. This sequence joins TRBV5-8 and TRBJ2-7, with D unclear. V was pared by 3 bases and J by 1 base, with 5 bases between. Per the germline V gene, CDR1 is SGHTS and CDR2 is YDEGEE. The CDR3 is 12 residues long.

The gene calls are TRBV4-2 and TRBJ2-3; D may match TRBD1 or TRBD2 (6 bases each). Germline V lookup: CDR1 LGHNA, CDR2 YNFKEQ. The CDR3 sequence is 17 residues long. V gave up 0 bases and J gave up 0 bases, with 13 bases separating them. CDR3 amino acids: CASSQDKGEESTDTQYF. Here the CDR3 DNA reads TGTGCCAGCAGCCAAGATAAGGGGGAGGAAAGCACAGATACGCAGTATTTT.

This chain uses TRBV15 with TRBJ1-2, with D uncertain. The ends were cut back, 5 bases at V and 7 bases at J, with 14 bases in the middle. This CDR3 has 13 residues. In germline, CDR1 is LNHNV, CDR2 YYDKDF (reference sequence). The CDR3 DNA reads TGTGCCACCAGCTTAACCCTCTGGGCTGGCTACACCTTC. Translation gives CATSLTLWAGYTF.

This sequence joins TRBV2 and TRBJ2-1, with 7 nucleotides matching TRBD2. CDR3 size: 18 residues. J gave up 9 bases and V 5 bases, and 22 bases lay outside the gene matches. Per the germline V gene, CDR1 is SNHLY and CDR2 is FYNNEI. DNA of the CDR3: TGTGCCAGCAGTCGGGACTACCGACCCCTAAGAGACCCTGCTGAGCAGTTCTTC. The encoded protein is CASSRDYRPLRDPAEQFF.

This rearrangement joins TRBV18 to TRBJ2-7, with 7 bases lining up with TRBD2. CDR1 KGHSH and CDR2 LQKENI come from the germline V gene. J was trimmed by 9 bases and V by 0 bases; bases with no gene match: 11. CDR3 length: 15 residues. The CDR3 DNA is TGTGCCAGCTCACCACCGATCAGCGGGAAGACCGCGCAGTACTTC. Encoded protein: CASSPPISGKTAQYF.